The rows below give T cell receptor beta chains drawn from one sample of a study of T-cell reconstitution after alpha-beta-depleted transplantation in children. TCRdb reanalysed the PCR reads using MiXCR and keeps one entry per CDR3 protein. This table holds hundreds of thousands of distinct CDR3 sequences, over 10% found once. Sequenced here: PBMCs, mostly from graft donor cells, sampled 360 days after TCRalphabeta/CD19-depleted stem cell transplant. These receptors all stem from a male patient under 18 who had a stem cell transplant for acute myeloid leukemia, so the T cells may come from the graft donor. The CDR3 runs from the conserved cysteine through the conserved F or W. The order of the fields is D gene, J gene, V gene, clone size, CDR3 DNA, CDR3 protein. D genes are given only for firm matches. Part of the rows lack a size; the others show once, few, many or a class for expanded clones.

D gene: TRBD2
J gene: TRBJ2-7
V gene: TRBV3-1
clone size: few
CDR3 DNA: TGTGCCAGCAGCCAAGATCTGGCGGGAGTCTCCTACGAGCAGTACTTC
CDR3 protein: CASSQDLAGVSYEQYF

D gene: .
J gene: TRBJ2-1
V gene: TRBV4-2
clone size: .
CDR3 DNA: TGTGCCACACTTGGGGGAGTGAACAATGAGCAGTTCTTC
CDR3 protein: CATLGGVNNEQFF

D gene: TRBD2
J gene: TRBJ2-4
V gene: TRBV28
clone size: few
CDR3 DNA: TGTGCCAGCAGTGTAGCGGGTGGGGTCAAAAACATTCAGTACTTC
CDR3 protein: CASSVAGGVKNIQYF

D gene: .
J gene: TRBJ2-7
V gene: TRBV2
clone size: few
CDR3 DNA: TGTGCCAGCAGGATGGACGGCGACTACGAGCAGTACTTC
CDR3 protein: CASRMDGDYEQYF

D gene: TRBD2
J gene: TRBJ2-7
V gene: TRBV6-2/TRBV6-3
clone size: .
CDR3 DNA: TGTGCCAGCAGAGAGGTAGCGGGAGTTTTCGAGCAGTACTTC
CDR3 protein: CASREVAGVFEQYF

D gene: TRBD2
J gene: TRBJ2-1
V gene: TRBV3-1
clone size: .
CDR3 DNA: TGTGCCAGCAGCCTATCCCCGGCTAGCGGGAATGAGTTCTTC
CDR3 protein: CASSLSPASGNEFF

D gene: TRBD1
J gene: TRBJ1-5
V gene: TRBV28
clone size: few
CDR3 DNA: TGTGCCAGCAGTTTACCTCAGACAGGGAATCAGCCCCAGCATTTT
CDR3 protein: CASSLPQTGNQPQHF

D gene: .
J gene: TRBJ1-6
V gene: TRBV29-1
clone size: .
CDR3 DNA: TGCAGCGTTGAAGAGGGGTCAAATTCACCCCTCCACTTT
CDR3 protein: CSVEEGSNSPLHF

D gene: TRBD2
J gene: TRBJ2-7
V gene: TRBV29-1
clone size: few
CDR3 DNA: TGCAGCGTTGACGCGGGAGGCATTTACGAGCAGTACTTC
CDR3 protein: CSVDAGGIYEQYF

D gene: .
J gene: TRBJ2-3
V gene: TRBV5-1
clone size: few
CDR3 DNA: TGCGCCAGCAGCTTGAAAAAGACAGATACGCAGTATTTT
CDR3 protein: CASSLKKTDTQYF

D gene: .
J gene: TRBJ2-7
V gene: TRBV18
clone size: many
CDR3 DNA: TGTGCCAGCTCACGCGCAGGAACCTACGAGCAGTACTTC
CDR3 protein: CASSRAGTYEQYF

D gene: .
J gene: TRBJ1-1
V gene: TRBV20-1
clone size: many
CDR3 DNA: TGCAGTGCTAGAGATGAGGGGGGTACTGAAGCTTTCTTT
CDR3 protein: CSARDEGGTEAFF

D gene: TRBD2
J gene: TRBJ2-2
V gene: TRBV5-1
clone size: few
CDR3 DNA: TGCGCCAGCAGCAGACCGGGACTAGCGGGGGACACCGGGGAGCTGTTTTTT
CDR3 protein: CASSRPGLAGDTGELFF

D gene: TRBD1
J gene: TRBJ2-4
V gene: TRBV20-1
clone size: many
CDR3 DNA: TGCAGTGTTCCCCGTGACAGGGATAACATTCAGTACTTC
CDR3 protein: CSVPRDRDNIQYF

D gene: .
J gene: TRBJ2-1
V gene: TRBV7-3
clone size: few
CDR3 DNA: TGTGCCAGCAGCTTATCGCCTAGGGCCAATGAGCAGTTCTTC
CDR3 protein: CASSLSPRANEQFF

D gene: .
J gene: TRBJ2-1
V gene: TRBV14
clone size: .
CDR3 DNA: TGTGCCAGCAGCCAAGTTTTAGCTTCCTACAATGAGCAGTTCTTC
CDR3 protein: CASSQVLASYNEQFF

D gene: TRBD1
J gene: TRBJ2-1
V gene: TRBV4-2
clone size: few
CDR3 DNA: TGTGCCAGCAGCCAAGATCTCGACAGGGACAATGAGCAGTTCTTC
CDR3 protein: CASSQDLDRDNEQFF

D gene: TRBD2
J gene: TRBJ2-2
V gene: TRBV29-1
clone size: many
CDR3 DNA: TGCAGCGTTGAACGGCGCGGGAGGGGGAACACCGGGGAGCTGTTTTTT
CDR3 protein: CSVERRGRGNTGELFF

D gene: TRBD2
J gene: TRBJ2-1
V gene: TRBV25-1
clone size: many
CDR3 DNA: TGTGCCAGCAGTGTACTAGCGGGAGGGCCAGTTGAGCAGTTCTTC
CDR3 protein: CASSVLAGGPVEQFF

D gene: TRBD2
J gene: TRBJ2-5
V gene: TRBV20-1
clone size: .
CDR3 DNA: TGCAGTGCTAGTCGGGAGGGGACGTGGACCCAGTACTTC
CDR3 protein: CSASREGTWTQYF

D gene: .
J gene: TRBJ2-4
V gene: TRBV28
clone size: few
CDR3 DNA: TGTGCCAGCAGTTTAATCCCGACCGGGGCCAAAAACATTCAGTACTTC
CDR3 protein: CASSLIPTGAKNIQYF

D gene: .
J gene: TRBJ2-5
V gene: TRBV6-5
clone size: .
CDR3 DNA: TGTGCCAGCAGTTCAGGGACCTTGGGGACCCAGTACTTC
CDR3 protein: CASSSGTLGTQYF

D gene: TRBD1
J gene: TRBJ1-1
V gene: TRBV12-3/TRBV12-4
clone size: many
CDR3 DNA: TGTGCCAGCAGACAGGGGGGCACTGAAGCTTTCTTT
CDR3 protein: CASRQGGTEAFF

D gene: .
J gene: TRBJ2-5
V gene: TRBV12-3/TRBV12-4
clone size: .
CDR3 DNA: TGTGCCAGCAGTTTAGCCCCCACGTTGGAGACCCAGTACTTC
CDR3 protein: CASSLAPTLETQYF

D gene: TRBD2
J gene: TRBJ2-1
V gene: TRBV6-2/TRBV6-3
clone size: .
CDR3 DNA: TGTGCCAGCAGTTACTCCTACCCGGGACTAGCCGGCCCCTACAATGAGCAGTTCTTC
CDR3 protein: CASSYSYPGLAGPYNEQFF

D gene: .
J gene: TRBJ2-5
V gene: TRBV7-9
clone size: .
CDR3 DNA: TGTGCCAGCAGCCCCCAGGCCAGGACCCCCTGGGAGACCCAGTACTTC
CDR3 protein: CASSPQARTPWETQYF

D gene: TRBD2
J gene: TRBJ2-1
V gene: TRBV28
clone size: .
CDR3 DNA: TGTGCCAGCAGTTTCGGGACTAGCGCGCAGTTCTTC
CDR3 protein: CASSFGTSAQFF

D gene: TRBD2
J gene: TRBJ2-1
V gene: TRBV7-6
clone size: .
CDR3 DNA: TGTGCCAGCAGCTTAGTCGGTAGCGGGGTTCTCAATGAGCAGTTCTTC
CDR3 protein: CASSLVGSGVLNEQFF

D gene: TRBD1
J gene: TRBJ2-7
V gene: TRBV6-5
clone size: .
CDR3 DNA: TGTGCCAGCAGTCAGGACAGGAGGCAGTACTTC
CDR3 protein: CASSQDRRQYF

D gene: .
J gene: TRBJ2-7
V gene: TRBV7-6
clone size: few
CDR3 DNA: TGTGCCAGCAGCTTACGGACGGACACCTACGAGCAGTACTTC
CDR3 protein: CASSLRTDTYEQYF

D gene: TRBD2
J gene: TRBJ2-1
V gene: TRBV7-3
clone size: few
CDR3 DNA: TGTGCCAGCAGTCAACTAGCGGGAAACTACAATGAGCAGTTCTTC
CDR3 protein: CASSQLAGNYNEQFF

D gene: TRBD2
J gene: TRBJ2-7
V gene: TRBV20-1
clone size: few
CDR3 DNA: TGCAGTGCTAGACCAGCGGGAGCCTACGAGCAGTACTTC
CDR3 protein: CSARPAGAYEQYF

D gene: .
J gene: TRBJ2-7
V gene: TRBV29-1
clone size: many
CDR3 DNA: TGCAGCGTTGAAGGGGTGACGGGGGAAGGCTACGAGCAGTACTTC
CDR3 protein: CSVEGVTGEGYEQYF

D gene: TRBD1
J gene: TRBJ1-5
V gene: TRBV7-2
clone size: few
CDR3 DNA: TGTGCCAGCAGCCCATGGACAGGGATAAGCAATCAGCCCCAGCATTTT
CDR3 protein: CASSPWTGISNQPQHF

D gene: .
J gene: TRBJ1-1
V gene: TRBV7-3
clone size: many
CDR3 DNA: TGTGCCAGCAGCTTAAGAAGGGGTTCGAGGGAAGCTTTCTTT
CDR3 protein: CASSLRRGSREAFF

D gene: TRBD2
J gene: TRBJ2-1
V gene: TRBV10-3
clone size: few
CDR3 DNA: TGTGCCATCACTAGCGGATCCTACAATGAGCAGTTCTTC
CDR3 protein: CAITSGSYNEQFF

D gene: .
J gene: TRBJ1-5
V gene: TRBV18
clone size: .
CDR3 DNA: TGTGCCAGCTCACCTGGGCCAGCCCCCAATCAGCCCCAGCATTTT
CDR3 protein: CASSPGPAPNQPQHF

D gene: .
J gene: TRBJ2-6
V gene: TRBV29-1
clone size: few
CDR3 DNA: TGCAGCGCCCGGGGGACCACCTCTGGGGCCAACGTCCTGACTTTC
CDR3 protein: CSARGTTSGANVLTF

D gene: TRBD1
J gene: TRBJ2-7
V gene: TRBV20-1
clone size: .
CDR3 DNA: TGCAGTGCCCGACAGGGGGGGTTTATTGGATCCTACGAGCAGTACTTC
CDR3 protein: CSARQGGFIGSYEQYF

D gene: .
J gene: TRBJ1-5
V gene: TRBV12-3/TRBV12-4
clone size: .
CDR3 DNA: TGTGCCAGCAGTTTATGGATGGGGGGGCGCGGGAATCAGCCCCAGCATTTT
CDR3 protein: CASSLWMGGRGNQPQHF

D gene: .
J gene: TRBJ2-7
V gene: TRBV21-1
clone size: .
CDR3 DNA: TGTGCCAGCAGCAGGGCCCCCAGTGGGCGGGAGCAGTACTTC
CDR3 protein: CASSRAPSGREQYF

D gene: .
J gene: TRBJ2-7
V gene: TRBV7-9
clone size: many
CDR3 DNA: TGTGCCAGCAGCCCCGACAGACTCTACGAGCAGTACTTC
CDR3 protein: CASSPDRLYEQYF

D gene: TRBD2
J gene: TRBJ2-1
V gene: TRBV9
clone size: few
CDR3 DNA: TGTGCCAGCAGCGAGATAGCGGGCTACAATGAGCAGTTCTTC
CDR3 protein: CASSEIAGYNEQFF

D gene: TRBD1
J gene: TRBJ2-1
V gene: TRBV7-2
clone size: .
CDR3 DNA: TGTGCCAGCAGCTCGGGACAGGGGTTTAGCTCCTACAATGAGCAGTTCTTC
CDR3 protein: CASSSGQGFSSYNEQFF

D gene: TRBD2
J gene: TRBJ2-1
V gene: TRBV7-3
clone size: few
CDR3 DNA: TGTGCCAGCAGCTTAACCGGACTAGCGGGAGGCGTTCGTGAGCAGTTCTTC
CDR3 protein: CASSLTGLAGGVREQFF

D gene: TRBD2
J gene: TRBJ2-1
V gene: TRBV6-4
clone size: few
CDR3 DNA: TGTGCCAGCAGGCGACTAGCTAGCTCCTACAATGAGCAGTTCTTC
CDR3 protein: CASRRLASSYNEQFF

D gene: .
J gene: TRBJ2-1
V gene: TRBV7-6
clone size: many
CDR3 DNA: TGTGCCAGCAGCTTAGCTGGTAGAAATGAGCAGTTCTTC
CDR3 protein: CASSLAGRNEQFF

D gene: TRBD1
J gene: TRBJ2-3
V gene: TRBV7-2
clone size: few
CDR3 DNA: TGTGCCAGCAGCCGCGCCGGGACAGACACAGATACGCAGTATTTT
CDR3 protein: CASSRAGTDTDTQYF

D gene: .
J gene: TRBJ2-2
V gene: TRBV21-1
clone size: few
CDR3 DNA: TGTGCCAGCAGCAAAGAGGAGGGCAGGGCTAACGGGGAGCTGTTTTTT
CDR3 protein: CASSKEEGRANGELFF

D gene: .
J gene: TRBJ2-7
V gene: TRBV7-2
clone size: .
CDR3 DNA: TGTGCCAGCAGCCCCCCCGGGGGGCCTAGCGGCGAGCAGTACTTC
CDR3 protein: CASSPPGGPSGEQYF

D gene: TRBD2
J gene: TRBJ2-3
V gene: TRBV20-1
clone size: few
CDR3 DNA: TGCAGTGCTAGAGTCGGGCTGGGAGCGGGAGGGCCGATCGTTGCGGATACGCAGTATTTT
CDR3 protein: CSARVGLGAGGPIVADTQYF

D gene: TRBD1
J gene: TRBJ1-1
V gene: TRBV20-1
clone size: .
CDR3 DNA: TGCAGTGCTAGAGACCCGAGACAGGGCTTTAATGAAGCTTTCTTT
CDR3 protein: CSARDPRQGFNEAFF

D gene: .
J gene: TRBJ2-4
V gene: TRBV5-4
clone size: .
CDR3 DNA: TGTGCCAGCAGCCCCGGGACACAAGCCAAAAACATTCAGTACTTC
CDR3 protein: CASSPGTQAKNIQYF

D gene: TRBD1
J gene: TRBJ1-2
V gene: TRBV4-1
clone size: .
CDR3 DNA: TGCGCCAGCAGCCTCGGACAGGAGTTATTGAATGGCTACACCTTC
CDR3 protein: CASSLGQELLNGYTF

D gene: TRBD2
J gene: TRBJ2-7
V gene: TRBV20-1
clone size: many
CDR3 DNA: TGCAGTGCTCGGAGGGCGGGAGTCTACGAGCAGTACTTC
CDR3 protein: CSARRAGVYEQYF

D gene: TRBD1
J gene: TRBJ2-7
V gene: TRBV12-3/TRBV12-4
clone size: few
CDR3 DNA: TGTGCCAGCAATTTCCCCCGCGGGACAGGGCCCTACGAGCAGTACTTC
CDR3 protein: CASNFPRGTGPYEQYF